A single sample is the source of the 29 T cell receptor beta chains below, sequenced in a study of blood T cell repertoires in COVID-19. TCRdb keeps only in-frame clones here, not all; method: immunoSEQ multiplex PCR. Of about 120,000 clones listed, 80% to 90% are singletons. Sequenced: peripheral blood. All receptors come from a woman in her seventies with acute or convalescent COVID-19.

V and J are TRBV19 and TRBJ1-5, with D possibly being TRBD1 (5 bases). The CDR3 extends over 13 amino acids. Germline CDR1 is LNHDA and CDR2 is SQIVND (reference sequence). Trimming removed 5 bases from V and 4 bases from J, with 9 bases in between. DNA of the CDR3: TGTGCCAGTAGTTCCAGGGCTAATCAGCCCCAGCATTTT. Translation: CASSSRANQPQHF.

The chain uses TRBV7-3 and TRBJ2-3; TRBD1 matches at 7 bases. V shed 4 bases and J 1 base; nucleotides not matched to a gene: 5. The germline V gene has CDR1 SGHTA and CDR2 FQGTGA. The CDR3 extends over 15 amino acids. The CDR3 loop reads CASSSTGAGTDTQYF. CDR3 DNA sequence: TGTGCCAGCAGCTCCACAGGGGCCGGCACAGATACGCAGTATTTT. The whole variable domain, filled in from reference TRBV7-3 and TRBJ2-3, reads GAGVSQTPSNKVTEKGKYVELRCDPISGHTALYWYRQSLGQGPEFLIYFQGTGAADDSGLPNDRFFAVRPEGSVSTLKIQRTERGDSAVYLCASSSTGAGTDTQYFGPGTRLTVL.

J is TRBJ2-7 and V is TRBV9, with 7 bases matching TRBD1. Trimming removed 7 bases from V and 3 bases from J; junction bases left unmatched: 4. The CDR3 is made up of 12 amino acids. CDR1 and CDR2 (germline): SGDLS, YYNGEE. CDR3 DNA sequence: TGTGCCAGCTCAACAGGGGACTACGAGCAGTACTTC. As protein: CASSTGDYEQYF.

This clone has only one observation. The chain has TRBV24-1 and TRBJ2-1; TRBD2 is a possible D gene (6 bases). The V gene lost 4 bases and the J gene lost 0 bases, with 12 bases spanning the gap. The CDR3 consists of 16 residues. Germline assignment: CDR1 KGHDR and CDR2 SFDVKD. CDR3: CATSEGTGGSYNEQFF. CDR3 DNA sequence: TGTGCCACCAGTGAGGGGACCGGGGGCTCCTACAATGAGCAGTTCTTC.

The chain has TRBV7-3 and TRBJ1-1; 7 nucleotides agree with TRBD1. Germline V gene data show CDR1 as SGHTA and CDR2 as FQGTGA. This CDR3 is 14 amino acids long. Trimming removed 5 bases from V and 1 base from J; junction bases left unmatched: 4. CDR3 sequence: CASSLGTANTEAFF. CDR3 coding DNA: TGTGCCAGCAGCCTTGGGACAGCGAACACTGAAGCTTTCTTT.

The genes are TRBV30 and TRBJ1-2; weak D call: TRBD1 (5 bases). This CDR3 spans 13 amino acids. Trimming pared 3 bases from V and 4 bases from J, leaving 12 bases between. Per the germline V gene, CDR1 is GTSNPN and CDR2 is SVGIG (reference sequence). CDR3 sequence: CAWRWGVGYGYTF. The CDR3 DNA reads TGTGCCTGGAGGTGGGGGGTAGGCTATGGCTACACCTTC.

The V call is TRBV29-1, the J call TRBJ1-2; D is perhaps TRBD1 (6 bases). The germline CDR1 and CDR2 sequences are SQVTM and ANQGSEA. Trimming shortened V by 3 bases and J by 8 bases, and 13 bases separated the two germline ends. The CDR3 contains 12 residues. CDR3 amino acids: CSVEDRMRGYTF. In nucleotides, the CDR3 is TGCAGCGTTGAGGACAGAATGAGAGGCTACACCTTC.

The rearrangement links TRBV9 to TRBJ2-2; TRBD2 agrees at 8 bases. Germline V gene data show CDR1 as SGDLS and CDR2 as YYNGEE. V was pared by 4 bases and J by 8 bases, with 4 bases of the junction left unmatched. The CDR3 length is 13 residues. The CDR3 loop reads CASSFSGEGELFF. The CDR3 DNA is TGTGCCAGCAGCTTTAGCGGGGAAGGGGAGCTGTTTTTT.

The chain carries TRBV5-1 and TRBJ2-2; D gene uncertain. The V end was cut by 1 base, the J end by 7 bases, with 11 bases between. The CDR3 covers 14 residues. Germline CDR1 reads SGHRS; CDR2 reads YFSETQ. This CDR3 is CASSLSAEVGELFF. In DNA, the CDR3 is TGCGCCAGCAGCTTGAGCGCAGAAGTCGGGGAGCTGTTTTTT.

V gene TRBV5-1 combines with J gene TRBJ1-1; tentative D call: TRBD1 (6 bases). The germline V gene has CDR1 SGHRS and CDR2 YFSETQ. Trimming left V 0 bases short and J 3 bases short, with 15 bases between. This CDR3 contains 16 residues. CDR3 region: CASSLDRVGPDTEAFF. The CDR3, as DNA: TGCGCCAGCAGCTTGGACAGGGTCGGGCCCGACACTGAAGCTTTCTTT.

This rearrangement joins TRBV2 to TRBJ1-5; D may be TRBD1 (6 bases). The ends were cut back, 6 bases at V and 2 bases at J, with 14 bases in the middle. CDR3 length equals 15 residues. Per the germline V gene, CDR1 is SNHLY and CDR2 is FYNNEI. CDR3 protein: CASRGEQGGNQPQHF. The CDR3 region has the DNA TGTGCCAGCAGAGGAGAACAGGGAGGCAATCAGCCCCAGCATTTT.

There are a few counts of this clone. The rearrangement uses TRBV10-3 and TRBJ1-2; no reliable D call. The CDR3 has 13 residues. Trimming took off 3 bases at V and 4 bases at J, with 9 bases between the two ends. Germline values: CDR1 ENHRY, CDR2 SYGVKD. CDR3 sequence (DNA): TGTGCCATCAGTGATATACGGTTCTATGGCTACACCTTC. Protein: CAISDIRFYGYTF.

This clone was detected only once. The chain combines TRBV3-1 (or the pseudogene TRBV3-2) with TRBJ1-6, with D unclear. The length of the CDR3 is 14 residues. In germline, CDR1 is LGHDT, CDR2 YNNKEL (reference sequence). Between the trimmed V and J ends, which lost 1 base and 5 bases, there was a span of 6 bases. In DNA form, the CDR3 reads TGTGCCAGCAGCCAAGGAGGAGATAATTCACCCCTCCACTTT. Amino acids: CASSQGGDNSPLHF.

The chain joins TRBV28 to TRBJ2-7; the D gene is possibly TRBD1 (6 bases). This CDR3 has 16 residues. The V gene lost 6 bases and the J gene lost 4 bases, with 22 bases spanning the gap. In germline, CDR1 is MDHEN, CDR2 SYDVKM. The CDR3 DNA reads TGTGCCAGCAGCACCCCAGACAGGCATAATTCTTACGAGCAGTACTTC. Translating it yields CASSTPDRHNSYEQYF. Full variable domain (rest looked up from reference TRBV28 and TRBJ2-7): DVKVTQSSRYLVKRTGEKVFLECVQDMDHENMFWYRQDPGLGLRLIYFSYDVKMKEKGDIPEGYSVSREKKERFSLILESASTNQTSMYLCASSTPDRHNSYEQYFGPGTRLTVT.

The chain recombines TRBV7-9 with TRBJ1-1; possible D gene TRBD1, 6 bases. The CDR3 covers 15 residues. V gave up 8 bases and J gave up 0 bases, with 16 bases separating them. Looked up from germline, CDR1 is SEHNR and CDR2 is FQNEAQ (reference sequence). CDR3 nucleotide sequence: TGTGCCAGCCAACTGGGGGCCTCCCTGAACACTGAAGCTTTCTTT. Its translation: CASQLGASLNTEAFF.

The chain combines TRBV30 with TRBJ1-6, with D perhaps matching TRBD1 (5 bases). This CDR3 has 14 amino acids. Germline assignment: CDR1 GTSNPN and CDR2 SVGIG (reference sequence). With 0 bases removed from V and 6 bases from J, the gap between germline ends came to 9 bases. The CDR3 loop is CAWSVLDSNSPLHF. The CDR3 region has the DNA TGTGCCTGGAGTGTACTTGACAGTAATTCACCCCTCCACTTT.

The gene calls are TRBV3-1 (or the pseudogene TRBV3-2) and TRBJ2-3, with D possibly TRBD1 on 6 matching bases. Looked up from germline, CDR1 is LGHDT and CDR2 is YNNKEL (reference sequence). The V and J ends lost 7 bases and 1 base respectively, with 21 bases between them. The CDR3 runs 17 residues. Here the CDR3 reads CASTHRDTRYRTDTQYF. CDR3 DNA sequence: TGTGCCAGCACCCACCGGGACACCAGATACCGCACAGATACGCAGTATTTT.

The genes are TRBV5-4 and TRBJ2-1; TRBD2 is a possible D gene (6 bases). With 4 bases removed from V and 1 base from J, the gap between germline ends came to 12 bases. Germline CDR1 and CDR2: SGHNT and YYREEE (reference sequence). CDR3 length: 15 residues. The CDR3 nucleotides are TGTGCCAGCAGCGCCCTGGGGGGTTCCTACAATGAGCAGTTCTTC. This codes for CASSALGGSYNEQFF.

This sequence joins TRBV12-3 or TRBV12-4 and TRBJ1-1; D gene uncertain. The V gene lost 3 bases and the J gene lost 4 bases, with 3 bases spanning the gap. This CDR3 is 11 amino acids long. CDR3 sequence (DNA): TGTGCCAGCAGTTTGGCCACTGAAGCTTTCTTT. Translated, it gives CASSLATEAFF.

CDR3 sequence (DNA): TGCGCCAGCAGCTCCGCCGGGACAGGGCGGGATGAGCAGTTCTTC. Translation gives CASSSAGTGRDEQFF. The J gene is TRBJ2-1, the V gene TRBV5-1; TRBD1 aligns across 9 bases. The V and J ends lost 3 bases and 8 bases, in that order; junction bases with no gene match: 9. In germline, CDR1 is SGHRS, CDR2 YFSETQ. The CDR3 length is 15 residues.

CDR3 sequence reads: CSVKSGGPLETQYF. CDR3 DNA: TGCAGCGTTAAAAGCGGGGGGCCTTTAGAGACCCAGTACTTC. The gene calls are TRBV29-1 and TRBJ2-5, with 9 bases fitting TRBD2. Unmatched junction bases numbered 8, after V lost 5 bases and J lost 4 bases. The CDR3 runs 14 residues. The germline V gene has CDR1 SQVTM and CDR2 ANQGSEA.

The CDR3 region is CASSGDGGFRSPLHF. DNA for the CDR3: TGTGCCAGCAGCGGCGACGGGGGTTTCCGCTCACCCCTCCACTTT. J is TRBJ1-6 and V is TRBV5-4; D might be TRBD1 (5 bases). The CDR3 runs 15 residues. Germline V gives CDR1 SGHNT, CDR2 YYREEE (reference sequence). V was cut by 4 bases and J by 10 bases, with 18 bases left in between. Full variable domain (remainder filled in from reference TRBV5-4 and TRBJ1-6): ETGVTQSPTHLIKTRGQQVTLRCSSQSGHNTVSWYQQALGQGPQFIFQYYREEENGRGNFPPRFSGLQFPNYSSELNVNALELDDSALYLCASSGDGGFRSPLHFGNGTRLTVT.

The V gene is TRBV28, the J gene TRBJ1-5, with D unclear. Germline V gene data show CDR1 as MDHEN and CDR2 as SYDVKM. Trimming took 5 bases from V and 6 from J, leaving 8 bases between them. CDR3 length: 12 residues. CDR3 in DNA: TGTGCCAGCAGTCCACGGGGTCAGCCCCAGCATTTT. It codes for CASSPRGQPQHF.

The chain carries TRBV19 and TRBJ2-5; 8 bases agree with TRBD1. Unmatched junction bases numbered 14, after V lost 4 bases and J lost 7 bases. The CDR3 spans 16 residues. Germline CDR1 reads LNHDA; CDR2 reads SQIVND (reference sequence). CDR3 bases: TGTGCCAGTAGTACCTTCGGGACAGGAATTCAGGCGACCCAGTACTTC. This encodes CASSTFGTGIQATQYF.

The CDR3 is CATSRDGRAGGYTF. The CDR3 region has the DNA TGTGCCACCAGCAGAGATGGCAGGGCGGGGGGCTACACCTTC. This chain links TRBV15 with TRBJ1-2, with D maybe TRBD1 (5 bases). This CDR3 contains 14 residues. Deletions cut 0 bases from V and 8 bases from J, with 13 bases between. Germline CDR1 is LNHNV and CDR2 is YYDKDF (reference sequence).

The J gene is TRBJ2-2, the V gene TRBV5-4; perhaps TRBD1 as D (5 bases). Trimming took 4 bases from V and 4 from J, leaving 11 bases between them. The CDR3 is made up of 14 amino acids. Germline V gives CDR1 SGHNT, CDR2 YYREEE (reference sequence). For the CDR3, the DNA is TGTGCCAGCAGCGCCGGACAACCCACCGGGGAGCTGTTTTTT. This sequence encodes CASSAGQPTGELFF.

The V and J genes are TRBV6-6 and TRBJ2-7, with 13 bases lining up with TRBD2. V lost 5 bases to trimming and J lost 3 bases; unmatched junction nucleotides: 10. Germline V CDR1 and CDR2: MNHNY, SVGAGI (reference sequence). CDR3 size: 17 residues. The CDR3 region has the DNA TGTGCCAGCAGTCCATCGGGGACTAGCGGGGCAGACTACGAGCAGTACTTC. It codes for CASSPSGTSGADYEQYF.

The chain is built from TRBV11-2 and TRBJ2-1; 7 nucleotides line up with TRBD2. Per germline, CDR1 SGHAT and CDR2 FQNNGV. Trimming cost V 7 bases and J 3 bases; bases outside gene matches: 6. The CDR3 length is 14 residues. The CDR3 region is CASNGGTNYNEQFF. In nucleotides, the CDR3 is TGTGCCAGCAACGGGGGGACTAACTACAATGAGCAGTTCTTC.

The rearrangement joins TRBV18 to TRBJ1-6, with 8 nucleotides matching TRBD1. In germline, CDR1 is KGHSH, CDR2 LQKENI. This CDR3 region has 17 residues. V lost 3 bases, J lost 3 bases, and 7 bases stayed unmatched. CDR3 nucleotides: TGTGCCAGCTCACCGACAGGGGAGCGGTTCTATAATTCACCCCTCCACTTT. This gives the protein CASSPTGERFYNSPLHF.